The present TCR beta chain was sequenced within a study of molecular identifiers for immune sequencing clone quantification. Looking at the study overall: Replicates split RNA from around 20,000 or 100,000 naive CD8 cells five ways, and the researchers sequenced four portions.

Libraries used roughly 19,000 to 1,100,000 sorted naive CD8 T cells and 10%, 30% or 50% RNA input. This clonotype was detected ten times or more. The antigen remains undetermined. Study-wide results and limits: Clones of above 20 RNA copies carried over 98% of effector molecules; in naive cells they carried under 1%. Spiked Jurkat TCR RNA equivalent to one cell was reportedly detectable in roughly 1 million naive cells.

V lost 6 bases and J 2 bases, leaving 9 bases between the germline ends. The CDR3 consists of 13 residues. Per the germline V gene, CDR1 is KGHDR and CDR2 is SFDVKD. TCRdb reanalysed the PCR reads using MiXCR and keeps one entry per CDR3 protein. This table holds 40,000 to 45,000 distinct CDR3 sequences, around 21% found once. The J gene is TRBJ1-2, the V gene TRBV24-1, with D hard to call. Sequencing was done on a sample of naive CD8+ T cells from blood, with Jurkat cell RNA spiked in. The subset denotes: FACS-sorted CD8+CD4-CCR7+CD45RA+ naive T cells. The receptor comes from a human donor in good health. Some libraries in this study had Jurkat cell RNA spiked in. In DNA form, the CDR3 reads TGTGCCACCAGTCATACAGCAAACTATGGCTACACCTTC. This sequence encodes CATSHTANYGYTF.